This TCR beta chain appears in the sequencing data of a study of identical twins. Each CDR3 protein is one row after TCRdb ran MiXCR on the 5' RACE reads. The data show approximately 530,000 distinct CDR3 sequences, under 25% seen once. The CDR3 has 18 amino acids. The V segment lost 1 base and the J segment 5 bases; nucleotides outside the gene matches: 9. Germline V lookup: CDR1 LGHNA, CDR2 YNFKEQ. The data were also submitted as part of a second study, on yellow fever vaccine responses in identical twins.

This receptor was taken from a woman aged 18-30 years in good health. Sequencing used CD4+ T cells sorted from blood. The chain has TRBV4-2 and TRBJ2-5, with 14 bases matching TRBD2. The CDR3 nucleotides read TGTGCCAGCAGCCAAGCCGGGACTAGCGGGAGTGTTGGTGAGACCCAGTACTTC. Protein sequence: CASSQAGTSGSVGETQYF.